This TCR beta chain was recorded in a study of OX40 agonist ivuxolimab in advanced cancers. This clone was recorded a few times. The repertoire was sequenced with immunoSEQ multiplex PCR; TCRdb's copy has only in-frame clones and lacks some. The sample holds approximately 40,000 clones, 75% to 85% seen once. The ends were cut back, 5 bases at V and 3 bases at J, with 11 bases in the middle. The CDR3 loop spans 13 amino acids. In germline, CDR1 is MNHNS, CDR2 SASEGT. The V and J genes are TRBV6-1 and TRBJ2-7, with D unclear. The receptor's source is an adult with an advanced solid tumor such as melanoma, head and neck, liver or kidney cancer. The sequencing used CD4+ or CD8+ T cells sorted from blood, collected in a trial of the OX40 agonist ivuxolimab. Here the CDR3 reads CASSLRTGYEQYF. DNA of the CDR3: TGTGCCAGCAGTCTCAGGACGGGCTACGAGCAGTACTTC.